The 2 T cell receptor beta chains given below trace back to one sample, sequenced in a study of T cells in Graves' hyperthyroidism and ophthalmopathy. Regions amplified from RNA transcripts were the TCR beta CDR3 regions. Carried out on the TCR CDR3, a first-round RT-PCR used the HTBI primer set. TCRdb passed the multiplex PCR reads through MiXCR, listing each CDR3 protein once. The repertoire holds around 600,000 distinct CDR3 sequences, with approximately 14% as singletons. Sequenced: blood. The receptors shown here come from a woman aged 50 to 65 with Graves' ophthalmopathy.

This clonotype was recorded many times. The chain uses TRBV20-1 and TRBJ2-5; 7 bases are a match to TRBD1. The CDR3 length is 17 residues. V shed 3 bases, J shed 5 bases, and the junction held 18 bases outside the gene matches. Germline CDR1 DFQATT, CDR2 SNEGSKA (reference sequence). The CDR3 loop reads CSASSPRGRGNFETQYF. Here the CDR3 DNA reads TGCAGTGCTAGTTCGCCGAGGGGGCGAGGAAATTTCGAGACCCAGTACTTC.

This clonotype occurred a few times. The chain has TRBV20-1 and TRBJ1-4; the D gene is possibly TRBD1 (5 bases). The CDR3 sequence is 15 residues long. V lost 5 bases to trimming and J lost 3 bases, with 16 bases between them. CDR1 is DFQATT and CDR2 is SNEGSKA in the germline V gene (reference sequence). The CDR3, as DNA: TGCAGTGCTGCCCAACCCAGGGTCGCTAATGAAAAACTGTTTTTT. Translating gives CSAAQPRVANEKLFF.